One sample yielded the 5 T cell receptor beta chains listed below, sequenced in a study of control samples from healthy donors and cancer patients. The protocol was immunoSEQ multiplex PCR, while the TCRdb copy is restricted to in-frame clones and leaves out a portion. The sample consists of more than 95,000 clones, more than 80% of them appearing once. Sample: PBMCs. The origin of the receptors is a woman in her 50s with colorectal cancer.

J is TRBJ1-1 and V is TRBV29-1; D is undetermined. The CDR3 has 10 amino acids. Looked up from germline, CDR1 is SQVTM and CDR2 is ANQGSEA. Trimming shortened V by 4 bases and J by 7 bases, and 7 bases separated the two germline ends. In DNA, the CDR3 is TGCAGCGTTGGACAAATTGAAGCTTTCTTT. Amino acid sequence: CSVGQIEAFF.

V and J are TRBV7-9 and TRBJ2-7, with D unclear. The CDR3 sequence is 14 residues long. V was trimmed by 1 base and J by 3 bases, leaving 10 bases between them. Per germline, CDR1 SEHNR and CDR2 FQNEAQ (reference sequence). This chain's CDR3 is CASSLEGYLYEQYF. The CDR3 DNA is TGTGCCAGCAGCTTAGAGGGCTACCTCTACGAGCAGTACTTC.

For the CDR3, the DNA is TGTGCCAGCAGCATAAATGGCCGCGGGAGTATCGGCGGGGAGCTGTTTTTT. Translated: CASSINGRGSIGGELFF. The rearrangement joins TRBV7-2 to TRBJ2-2, with 7 bases lining up with TRBD2. The germline V gene encodes CDR1 SGHTA and CDR2 FQGNSA. This CDR3 has 17 residues. After removal of 5 bases from V and 7 bases from J, the junction contained 16 bases not matched to a gene.

J is TRBJ2-2 and V is TRBV2; 8 positions match TRBD1. Germline CDR1 reads SNHLY; CDR2 reads FYNNEI. This CDR3 comprises 15 residues. V gave up 5 bases and J gave up 5 bases; unmatched junction bases: 7. The CDR3 sequence is CASSLSRGRTGELFF. The CDR3 DNA sequence: TGTGCCAGCAGTCTAAGCAGGGGGCGGACCGGGGAGCTGTTTTTT.

This clone has just one count. The chain recombines TRBV6-5 with TRBJ1-1; D is unresolved. The CDR3 contains 12 residues. Trimming removed 6 bases at V and 2 bases at J, with 7 bases between. Germline V lookup: CDR1 MNHEY, CDR2 SVGAGI. CDR3 loop: CASRVVNTEAFF. In nucleotides, the CDR3 is TGTGCCAGCAGGGTGGTTAACACTGAAGCTTTCTTT.